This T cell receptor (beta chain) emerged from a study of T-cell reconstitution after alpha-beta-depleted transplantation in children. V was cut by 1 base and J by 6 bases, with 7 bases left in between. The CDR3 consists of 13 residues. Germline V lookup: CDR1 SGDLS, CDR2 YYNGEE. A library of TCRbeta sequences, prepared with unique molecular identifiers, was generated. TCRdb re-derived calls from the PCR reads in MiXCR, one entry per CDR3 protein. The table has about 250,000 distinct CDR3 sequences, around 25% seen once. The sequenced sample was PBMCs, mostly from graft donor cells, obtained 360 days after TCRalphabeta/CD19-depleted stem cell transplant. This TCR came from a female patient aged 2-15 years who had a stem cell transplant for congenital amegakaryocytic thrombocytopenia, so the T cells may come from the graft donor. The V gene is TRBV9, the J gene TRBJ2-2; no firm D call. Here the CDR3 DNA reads TGTGCCAGCAGCGTAACCATCGCCGGGGAGCTGTTTTTT. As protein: CASSVTIAGELFF.